These 18 T cell receptor beta chains were sequenced from one sample in a study of blood T cell repertoires in COVID-19. Produced via immunoSEQ multiplex PCR; TCRdb's table is partial and in-frame only. The profile shows just over 15,000 clones, 86% of them singletons. The sample taken for sequencing was peripheral blood. Source of these receptors: a man aged 55 to 70 with acute or convalescent COVID-19.

The rearrangement joins TRBV6-1 to TRBJ1-2; D gene ambiguous. Trimming removed 2 bases from V and 8 bases from J, with 18 bases in between. Germline V gene sequence: CDR1 MNHNS, CDR2 SASEGT. CDR3 length equals 15 residues. The CDR3 loop reads CASSEQTGIQRGYTF. CDR3 coding DNA: TGTGCCAGCAGTGAACAAACCGGGATCCAGAGGGGCTACACCTTC.

The chain has TRBV5-5 and TRBJ2-5, with unresolved D. The CDR3 spans 13 residues. Trimming left V 0 bases short and J 1 base short, with 4 bases between. The germline V gene has CDR1 SGHKS and CDR2 YYEKEE (reference sequence). CDR3 residues: CASSLDSQETQYF. CDR3 DNA: TGTGCCAGCAGCTTGGACAGCCAAGAGACCCAGTACTTC.

This clone appeared a few times. The V and J genes are TRBV28 and TRBJ1-5, with TRBD1 as a possible D gene (5 bases). The CDR3 sequence is 16 residues long. Germline V lookup: CDR1 MDHEN, CDR2 SYDVKM. Trimming removed 5 bases from V and 2 bases from J, with 16 bases in between. The CDR3, as DNA: TGTGCCAGCAGTCCCGGCGGGGGGGATGGCAATCAGCCCCAGCATTTT. Translation gives CASSPGGGDGNQPQHF.

The chain carries TRBV10-3 and TRBJ2-1; TRBD2 matches at 9 bases. Germline V lookup: CDR1 ENHRY, CDR2 SYGVKD. The V gene end was trimmed by 3 bases and the J gene end by 0 bases; junction bases not matched to a gene: 6. The CDR3 consists of 17 residues. Here the CDR3 DNA reads TGTGCCATCAGTGACCCGAGCGGGGGGCCCTCCTACAATGAGCAGTTCTTC. The encoded protein is CAISDPSGGPSYNEQFF.

The chain uses TRBV21-1 and TRBJ2-7; the table gives TRBD2 as D, unverified against the DNA. TRBV21-1 is deemed a pseudogene. This CDR3 is 12 amino acids long. CDR3 loop: CASSAVSYEQYF. The CDR3 DNA follows: TGTGCCAGCAGCGCGGTCTCCTACGAGCAGTACTTC.

This sequence joins TRBV24-1 and TRBJ2-1; D is possibly TRBD2 (6 bases). Germline V gives CDR1 KGHDR, CDR2 SFDVKD. Trimming removed 2 bases at V and 10 bases at J, with 8 bases between. This CDR3 contains 12 residues. CDR3: CATSDYGGEQFF. The CDR3 DNA is TGTGCCACCAGTGATTATGGGGGGGAGCAGTTCTTC.

The V call is TRBV30, the J call TRBJ2-5, with no clear D. The ends were cut back, 1 base at V and 5 bases at J, with 23 bases in the middle. The CDR3 extends over 17 amino acids. Germline V gene lookup returns CDR1 GTSNPN and CDR2 SVGIG (reference sequence). CDR3 sequence (DNA): TGTGCCTGGAGTGCGTCTAGGAACCCAAGGCTAGTTGAGACCCAGTACTTC. Translating it yields CAWSASRNPRLVETQYF.

The V gene is TRBV4-3, the J gene TRBJ2-3; 9 bases are shared with TRBD2. CDR1 is LGHNA, CDR2 YSLEER, per germline. The CDR3 sequence is 16 residues long. Trimming removed 5 bases from V and 0 bases from J; junction bases left unmatched: 6. CDR3 nucleotides: TGCGCCAGCAGCGGTGAGCGGGGGGTCAGCACAGATACGCAGTATTTT. Translating it yields CASSGERGVSTDTQYF.

V and J are TRBV5-4 and TRBJ1-2; 10 bases match TRBD1. The CDR3 length is 14 residues. Germline V gene lookup returns CDR1 SGHNT and CDR2 YYREEE (reference sequence). V dropped 4 bases and J dropped 7; count of bases not matched to a gene: 7. The CDR3 DNA is TGTGCCAGCAGCACAGGGACAGGGGTTTTTGGCTACACCTTC. As protein: CASSTGTGVFGYTF.

The rearrangement links TRBV7-2 to TRBJ1-5; D remains ambiguous. V was clipped by 0 bases and J by 5 bases, with 5 bases between them. Germline V gene data show CDR1 as SGHTA and CDR2 as FQGNSA. The CDR3 sequence is 13 residues long. CDR3 sequence reads: CASSLAPDQPQHF. DNA for the CDR3: TGTGCCAGCAGCTTAGCCCCAGATCAGCCCCAGCATTTT.

The CDR3 here is CASSLTGGGISYNEQFF. The CDR3 coding sequence is TGTGCCAGCAGCCTCACGGGCGGGGGGATCTCCTACAATGAGCAGTTCTTC. The chain couples TRBV9 to TRBJ2-1, with 8 bases fitting TRBD2. Germline values: CDR1 SGDLS, CDR2 YYNGEE. The CDR3 spans 17 residues. V gave up 4 bases and J gave up 0 bases; unmatched junction bases: 9. Filled out from reference TRBV9 and TRBJ2-1, the complete variable domain reads DSGVTQTPKHLITATGQRVTLRCSPRSGDLSVYWYQQSLDQGLQFLIQYYNGEERAKGNILERFSAQQFPDLHSELNLSSLELGDSALYFCASSLTGGGISYNEQFFGPGTRLTVL.

The chain employs TRBV7-2 and TRBJ2-3, with 9 bases fitting TRBD2. The germline V gene has CDR1 SGHTA and CDR2 FQGNSA. This CDR3 region has 19 residues. Trimming removed 1 base from V and 4 bases from J; junction bases left unmatched: 15. The CDR3 coding sequence is TGTGCCAGCAGCTTAGAAGCCGGGCGGCGGGGGGGCCGGGCAGATACGCAGTATTTT. This encodes CASSLEAGRRGGRADTQYF.

This chain connects TRBV28 to TRBJ2-5; the D is unclear. This CDR3 comprises 11 residues. V gave up 6 bases and J gave up 4 bases, with 6 bases separating them. Per the germline V gene, CDR1 is MDHEN and CDR2 is SYDVKM. CDR3 in amino acids: CASRVRETQYF. CDR3 DNA sequence: TGTGCCAGCAGAGTGCGAGAGACCCAGTACTTC.

The rearrangement joins TRBV5-1 to TRBJ2-5, with TRBD1 matching over 9 bases. Germline loops: CDR1 SGHRS, CDR2 YFSETQ. The CDR3 runs 15 residues. V shed 4 bases, J shed 7 bases, and the junction held 11 bases outside the gene matches. The CDR3: CASSQGQGPGGTQYF. The CDR3 coding sequence is TGCGCCAGCAGCCAGGGACAGGGCCCGGGGGGGACCCAGTACTTC.

The chain carries TRBV28 and TRBJ2-5; D is undetermined. This CDR3 has 14 amino acids. Germline-derived CDR1 and CDR2 are MDHEN and SYDVKM. The germline V and J ends were trimmed by 3 bases and 2 bases, with 10 bases remaining between them. CDR3 nucleotide sequence: TGTGCCAGCAGTTTTAGTCTTAGTCAAGAGACCCAGTACTTC. Its protein is CASSFSLSQETQYF.

The CDR3 DNA is TGTGCCAGCAGTTTCGACAGAATATTCGCGAACACCGGGGAGCTGTTTTTT. It encodes CASSFDRIFANTGELFF. The chain links TRBV11-2 to TRBJ2-2; weak D call: TRBD1 (5 bases). V was clipped by 6 bases and J by 0 bases, with 17 bases between them. The CDR3 extends over 17 amino acids. Germline V lookup: CDR1 SGHAT, CDR2 FQNNGV.

The rearrangement links TRBV11-1 to TRBJ1-2; no clear D gene. Between the trimmed V and J ends, which lost 0 bases and 4 bases, there was a span of 15 bases. The CDR3 extends over 16 amino acids. Germline V CDR1 and CDR2: SGHAT, FQDESV (reference sequence). This CDR3 is CASSLAWASGSYGYTF. The CDR3 DNA reads TGTGCCAGCAGCTTAGCGTGGGCCAGCGGCAGCTATGGCTACACCTTC.

The V and J genes are TRBV6-4 and TRBJ2-1; TRBD2 agrees at 8 bases. V dropped 6 bases and J dropped 3; count of bases not matched to a gene: 7. The CDR3 spans 15 residues. Germline V CDR1 and CDR2: MRHNA, SNTAGT. The CDR3, as DNA: TGTGCCAGCAGCCGGGGCGGGGGGCTCTACAATGAGCAGTTCTTC. Its protein is CASSRGGGLYNEQFF.